This T cell receptor beta chain was obtained from a study of blood T cell repertoires in COVID-19 (dated by TCRdb to about 2020). About the full investigation: Samples covering the acute and convalescent phases of COVID-19 were provided by collaborators in the United States, Italy and Spain. The samples were drawn from the first 160 participants of the ongoing ImmuneRACE study and from 1,200 or so subjects provided by 6 global collaborators. Where available, HLA class I and class II types were obtained from metadata supplied by the sample provider rather than from assay-based typing. The material from the prospective study consisted of cDNA or gDNA derived from T cells, B-cell-depleted T cells, or PBMCs. A de-identified subject ID, COVID-19 status, age in years and sex were almost always included in the sample metadata. Subjects who had been exposed to COVID-19, were actively infected with it, or had recovered from it provided the deeply sampled blood TCRbeta repertoires that made up the dataset. The repertoires were released in a freely available public database intended as a resource for research on the immune response to SARS-CoV-2.

Unmatched junction bases come to 8, with V trimmed by 3 bases and J by 8 bases. From the cysteine through the phenylalanine, the CDR3 covers 15 amino acids. Of all the DNA, just the CDR3 is kept, 45 bases in frame from base 1. The CDR1 and CDR2 encoded by the germline V gene (reference sequence) are LNHNV and YYDKDF. A remark on this clone: Which antigen it targets is not known. No much larger clone exists at a distance of one base, and base qualities are not known.

Each collaborating institution followed its own protocols to collect whole blood in K2EDTA tubes. For TCRbeta analysis, collaborator samples were shipped as frozen whole blood, as isolated PBMCs, or as DNA extracted from either sample type. The full study reports these points: The quantity of clinical and demographic metadata differed by source and by participant and was supplied without curation.

The immunoSEQ Assay, a bias-controlled multiplex PCR, was used to amplify TCRbeta CDR3 regions from genomic DNA. From the authors' description of their analysis: The number of nucleated cells in each sample was estimated by amplification of reference gene primers within the assay. To quantify the absolute abundance of each unique TCRbeta CDR3 rearrangement, sequence reads were collapsed and filtered. Productive Simpson clonality was computed per sample as the square root of Simpson's diversity index over productive rearrangements. Here the immuneACCESS table is served through TCRdb, limited to in-frame sequences with V and J called. Missing clones are a known gap in these copies; in checked studies unresolved V genes cover under half, and the rest lacks a known reason. D and trimming come from the DNA, and the V and J calls and clone size come from that table. This sample holds 70,000 to 85,000 clones; 87% were observed only once. The ten largest clones take up 3% of the sample.

This sequence originates from a woman aged 45-65 years with active or convalescent COVID-19. Sequenced input: peripheral blood. The V and J segments used are TRBV15 and TRBJ2-1, with 9 bases aligning to TRBD1. The CDR3 has the sequence CATSRDRGNWDEQFF. Read as DNA, the sequence is TGTGCCACCAGCAGGGACAGGGGCAATTGGGATGAGCAGTTCTTC.